One and the same sample provided the 13 T cell receptor beta chains below, sequenced in a study of OX40 agonist ivuxolimab in advanced cancers. Sequencing used immunoSEQ multiplex PCR; TCRdb keeps in-frame clones, though not all of them. The profile shows 20,000 to 25,000 clones, over 70% of them singletons. The sample consisted of CD4+ or CD8+ T cells sorted from blood, taken in a trial of the OX40 agonist ivuxolimab. The source of these receptors is an adult with an advanced solid tumor such as melanoma, head and neck, liver or kidney cancer.

This clone was seen a handful of times. V gene TRBV7-9 combines with J gene TRBJ1-1, with TRBD1 matching 7 bases. The length of the CDR3 is 14 residues. V was pared by 5 bases and J by 6 bases, with 9 bases of the junction left unmatched. CDR1 and CDR2 from the germline V gene are SEHNR and FQNEAQ (reference sequence). The CDR3 loop reads CASSPRQGRAEAFF. For the CDR3, the DNA is TGTGCCAGCAGCCCAAGACAGGGCAGGGCTGAAGCTTTCTTT.

This chain joins TRBV10-3 and TRBJ1-5, with a weak D call TRBD1 (6 bases). The CDR3 runs 15 residues. CDR1 and CDR2 (germline): ENHRY, SYGVKD. Trimming removed 8 bases from V and 0 bases from J, with 14 bases in between. This CDR3 is CAISREGVSNQPQHF. In DNA, the CDR3 is TGTGCCATCTCACGGGAGGGGGTTAGCAATCAGCCCCAGCATTTT.

The chain couples TRBV11-1 to TRBJ2-5, with 9 bases matching TRBD2. Germline V gene data show CDR1 as SGHAT and CDR2 as FQDESV (reference sequence). J lost 7 bases, V lost 1 base, and 13 bases had no gene match. CDR3 length: 17 residues. For the CDR3, the DNA is TGTGCCAGCAGCTTAGGCGGTGGTAGCGGGGGTCCGGGGACCCAGTACTTC. It encodes CASSLGGGSGGPGTQYF.

The V gene is TRBV5-6, the J gene TRBJ2-3; D possibly corresponds to TRBD1 (5 bases). This CDR3 is built from 16 residues. Germline-derived CDR1 and CDR2 are SGHDT and YYEEEE. The V end lost 2 bases, the J end lost 0 bases, and 13 bases lay between the germline ends. The CDR3 sequence: CASSFLQVLSTDTQYF. CDR3 DNA sequence: TGTGCCAGCAGCTTCCTACAGGTTCTTAGCACAGATACGCAGTATTTT.

This clone appeared a single time. The chain is built from TRBV27 and TRBJ2-3; 11 bases are a match to TRBD2. This CDR3 has 18 residues. CDR1 and CDR2 (germline): MNHEY, SMNVEV (reference sequence). V lost 8 bases, J lost 1 base, and 14 bases stayed unmatched. Here the CDR3 DNA reads TGTGCCAGCCGCTTACTAGCGGGGGCCTTGTCTCGCACAGATACGCAGTATTTT. This encodes CASRLLAGALSRTDTQYF.

V is TRBV5-6 and J is TRBJ2-5; possible D gene TRBD2, 5 bases. The CDR3 consists of 15 residues. V lost 0 bases and J 1 base, leaving 10 bases between the germline ends. Germline assignment: CDR1 SGHDT and CDR2 YYEEEE. The CDR3 loop is CASSLGSGIQETQYF. The CDR3 DNA sequence: TGTGCCAGCAGCTTGGGGTCCGGGATCCAAGAGACCCAGTACTTC.

In its sample, this clone was seen once. The chain uses TRBV29-1 and TRBJ2-5; 11 positions match TRBD1. The CDR3 covers 16 residues. V was pared by 0 bases and J by 11 bases, with 14 bases of the junction left unmatched. CDR1 SQVTM and CDR2 ANQGSEA come from the germline V gene. The CDR3 spells CSVEDLGTGGRREQYF. For the CDR3, the DNA is TGCAGCGTTGAAGATCTGGGGACAGGGGGGAGGAGGGAGCAGTACTTC.

The chain recombines TRBV27 with TRBJ1-1; D remains unclear. There are 13 residues in the CDR3. With 5 bases removed from V and 6 bases from J, the gap between germline ends came to 13 bases. Germline V gives CDR1 MNHEY, CDR2 SMNVEV (reference sequence). CDR3 region: CASSPTGMAEAFF. The CDR3 DNA follows: TGTGCCAGCAGTCCCACCGGTATGGCTGAAGCTTTCTTT.

This clone has a handful of counts. V usage is TRBV11-2 and J usage is TRBJ2-7; D is ambiguous. Trimming pared 5 bases from V and 6 bases from J, leaving 17 bases between. CDR3 length: 14 residues. Germline V gene lookup returns CDR1 SGHAT and CDR2 FQNNGV. The CDR3 region has the DNA TGTGCCAGCAGCCCTATAGATTATTTGGGCGAGCAGTACTTC. This sequence encodes CASSPIDYLGEQYF.

J is TRBJ1-2 and V is TRBV6-6; no clear D gene. V was shortened by 6 bases and J by 8 bases, with 13 bases between the two germline ends. Germline V gene data show CDR1 as MNHNY and CDR2 as SVGAGI (reference sequence). The length of the CDR3 is 12 residues. CDR3 nucleotide sequence: TGTGCCAGCAGCACCAGAAGCGACGGCTACACCTTC. As protein: CASSTRSDGYTF.

This chain joins TRBV7-2 and TRBJ2-5; the D is unclear. The J call is doubtful: the DNA matches TRBJ2-7 better. Germline loops: CDR1 SGHTA, CDR2 FQGNSA. This CDR3 spans 13 amino acids. The CDR3: CASSLLAYYEQYF. The CDR3 bases are TGTGCCAGCAGCTTATTGGCGTACTACGAGCAGTACTTC.

The rearrangement uses TRBV2 and TRBJ2-3; no clear D gene. CDR3 length: 10 residues. From germline, CDR1 is SNHLY and CDR2 FYNNEI. V was cut by 9 bases and J by 3 bases, with 4 bases left in between. CDR3 amino acids: CASQTDTQYF. The CDR3 DNA follows: TGTGCCAGTCAGACAGATACGCAGTATTTT.

The chain combines TRBV25-1 with TRBJ2-1, with 7 bases aligning to TRBD2. The germline gives CDR1 MGHDK, CDR2 SYGVNS. Trimming took 7 bases from V and 6 from J; bases not matched to a gene: 6. The CDR3 runs to 13 residues. Here the CDR3 reads CASMVTGGNEQFF. The CDR3 DNA reads TGTGCCAGCATGGTTACGGGAGGCAATGAGCAGTTCTTC.